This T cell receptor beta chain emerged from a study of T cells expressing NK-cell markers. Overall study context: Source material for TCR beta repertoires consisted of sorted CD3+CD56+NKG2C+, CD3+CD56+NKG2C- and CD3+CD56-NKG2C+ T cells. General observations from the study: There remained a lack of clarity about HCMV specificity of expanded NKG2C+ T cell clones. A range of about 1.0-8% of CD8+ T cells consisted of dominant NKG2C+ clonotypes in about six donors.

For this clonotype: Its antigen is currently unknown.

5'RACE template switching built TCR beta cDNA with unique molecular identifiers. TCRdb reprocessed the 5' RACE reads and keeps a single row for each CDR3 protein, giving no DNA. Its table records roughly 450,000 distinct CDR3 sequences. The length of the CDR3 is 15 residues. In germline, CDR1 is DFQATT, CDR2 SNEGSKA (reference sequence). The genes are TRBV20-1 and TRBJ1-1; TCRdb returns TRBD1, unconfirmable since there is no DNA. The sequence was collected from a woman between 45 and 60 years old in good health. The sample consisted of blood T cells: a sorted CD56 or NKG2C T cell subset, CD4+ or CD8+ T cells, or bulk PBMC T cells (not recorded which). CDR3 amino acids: CSATPGRGLNTEAFF.